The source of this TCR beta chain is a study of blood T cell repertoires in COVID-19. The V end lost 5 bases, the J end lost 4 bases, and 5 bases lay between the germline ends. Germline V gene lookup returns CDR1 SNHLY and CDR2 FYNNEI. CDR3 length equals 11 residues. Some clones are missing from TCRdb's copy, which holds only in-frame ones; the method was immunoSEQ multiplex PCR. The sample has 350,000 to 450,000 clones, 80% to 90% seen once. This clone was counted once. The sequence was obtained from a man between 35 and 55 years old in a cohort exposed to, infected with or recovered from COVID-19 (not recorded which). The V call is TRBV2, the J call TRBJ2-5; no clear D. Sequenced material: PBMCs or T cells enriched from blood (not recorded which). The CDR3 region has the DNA TGTGCCAGCAGTTCGGTAGAGACCCAGTACTTC. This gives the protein CASSSVETQYF.